The present TCR beta chain was sequenced within a study of cytomegalovirus exposure and HLA in healthy donors. Overall study results and limits: Generally TCR sequences proved uncommon, though certain public TCRs appeared in numerous donors.

Profiled with immunoSEQ multiplex PCR; TCRdb holds only in-frame clones, not every one. The sample consists of 110,000 to 150,000 clones, 86% of them appearing once. About this clone itself: Its specificity is not known.

The length of the CDR3 is 13 residues. Looked up from germline, CDR1 is MNHEY and CDR2 is SMNVEV (reference sequence). V was shortened by 5 bases and J by 6 bases, with 14 bases between the two germline ends. The source material was PBMCs. The chain combines TRBV27 with TRBJ2-7, with D hard to call. The clonotype was recovered from a man aged 18 to 30 in good health and CMV-seronegative. This chain's CDR3 is CASSPLIGGEQYF. CDR3 DNA sequence: TGTGCCAGCAGTCCCCTTATAGGCGGCGAGCAGTACTTC.